The TCR beta chain described here comes from a study of blood T cell repertoires in COVID-19. For the study at large: Both acute and convalescent COVID-19 samples were obtained from the United States, Italy and Spain. The cDNA or gDNA used as material had been derived from T cells, B-cell-depleted T cells, or PBMCs.

The V gene lost 3 bases and the J gene lost 4 bases, with 12 bases spanning the gap. The CDR3 extends over 14 amino acids. Germline CDR1 is SGHAT and CDR2 is FQNNGV. Cohort placement rested on clinical history that participants reported themselves. The method was immunoSEQ multiplex PCR; TCRdb's version includes in-frame clones alone and lacks a portion of them. The sample contains approximately 200,000 clones, 82% of which appear only once. The clonotype comes from a man aged 35 to 55 who had recovered from COVID-19. Material: PBMCs or T cells enriched from blood (not recorded which). This sequence joins TRBV11-2 and TRBJ1-1; tentatively, D is TRBD1 (5 bases). The CDR3 DNA reads TGTGCCAGCAGCTTCTCGGGGGTATTCACTGAAGCTTTCTTT. Its protein is CASSFSGVFTEAFF.